The sequence of this TCR beta chain was determined in a study of blood T cell dynamics during melanoma immunotherapy. Whole-study context: First-line therapy was either pembrolizumab or nivolumab with ipilimumab for metastatic melanoma.

This table comes from immunoSEQ multiplex PCR, and its TCRdb copy is limited to in-frame clones, with some not included. The repertoire holds about 7,200 clones, with around 82% as singletons. CDR3 length equals 15 residues. Germline loops: CDR1 MGHRA, CDR2 YSYEKL. J gave up 3 bases and V 1 base, and 5 bases lay outside the gene matches. Time point described: pre-treatment baseline. Response was assessed by RECIST 1.1 at 12 weeks, except a couple of rapid progressors. Patients with prior systemic cancer treatment, concomitant immunosuppressants, or other active malignancies were excluded. This clone was seen more than once but under ten times.

This TCR was sampled from a human donor with melanoma. The chain couples TRBV4-1 to TRBJ2-7; 8 bases match TRBD2. The sequencing here drew on blood, taken from a patient treated with checkpoint blockade. In nucleotides, the CDR3 is TGCGCCAGCAGCCAAGTAGAACTAGCGGACTACGAGCAGTACTTC. It yields the protein CASSQVELADYEQYF.